Listed here are 27 T cell receptor beta chains from one sample, sequenced in a study of cytomegalovirus exposure and HLA in healthy donors. Primers for the PCR totalled 60 Vbeta and 13 Jbeta. Sequenced by immunoSEQ multiplex PCR; TCRdb stores in-frame clones only, minus some. This table has about 160,000 clones, more than 65% appearing once. Sequencing was carried out using PBMCs. The source of these receptors is a woman in her twenties or thirties in good health and CMV-seronegative.

The chain carries TRBV2 and TRBJ2-5; TRBD2 might be the D (5 bases). CDR1 and CDR2 (germline): SNHLY, FYNNEI. This CDR3 contains 12 residues. Trimming removed 4 bases from V and 7 bases from J, with 10 bases in between. Written as DNA, the CDR3 is TGTGCCAGCAGTGGAGCACGGGGGACCCAGTACTTC. Amino acids: CASSGARGTQYF. The full variable domain, completed using reference TRBV2 and TRBJ2-5, is EPEVTQTPSHQVTQMGQEVILRCVPISNHLYFYWYRQILGQKVEFLVSFYNNEISEKSEIFDDQFSVERPDGSNFTLKIRSTKLEDSAMYFCASSGARGTQYFGPGTRLLVL.

V usage is TRBV9 and J usage is TRBJ1-2; weak D call: TRBD1 (6 bases). V lost 6 bases to trimming and J lost 4 bases, with 19 bases between them. The germline gives CDR1 SGDLS, CDR2 YYNGEE. This CDR3 comprises 15 residues. The CDR3 reads CASKRAGVSSYGYTF. The DNA of the CDR3 is TGTGCCAGCAAAAGAGCAGGGGTTAGTAGCTATGGCTACACCTTC.

The rearrangement joins TRBV28 to TRBJ2-4; 8 nucleotides match TRBD1. Germline loops: CDR1 MDHEN, CDR2 SYDVKM. J lost 4 bases, V lost 6 bases, and 11 bases had no gene match. CDR3 length: 16 amino acids. DNA of the CDR3: TGTGCCAGCAGCCTCCTGAGGACAGGGAGTAAAAACATTCAGTACTTC. This translates into CASSLLRTGSKNIQYF.

V gene TRBV5-1 combines with J gene TRBJ2-7; 9 bases map to TRBD2. The CDR3 runs to 15 residues. Trimming took 5 bases from V and 4 from J; bases not matched to a gene: 10. Germline assignment: CDR1 SGHRS and CDR2 YFSETQ. The CDR3 loop is CASRYNSGGGYEQYF. The CDR3 DNA follows: TGCGCCAGCAGATACAATAGCGGGGGCGGGTACGAGCAGTACTTC.

The rearrangement joins TRBV29-1 to TRBJ2-1; 8 bases are shared with TRBD2. V shed 7 bases, J shed 4 bases, and the junction held 6 bases outside the gene matches. Germline V CDR1 and CDR2: SQVTM, ANQGSEA. The CDR3 is 13 residues long. The CDR3 region is CSAFSGDYNEQFF. The CDR3 DNA follows: TGCAGCGCGTTTAGCGGGGATTACAATGAGCAGTTCTTC.

The chain is built from TRBV18 and TRBJ2-7; TRBD1 might be the D (6 bases). The germline V gene has CDR1 KGHSH and CDR2 LQKENI. V shed 2 bases and J shed 2 bases, with 13 bases lying between them. CDR3 length: 15 amino acids. The CDR3 nucleotides read TGTGCCAGCTCACCATTCGGACAGACACCCTACGAGCAGTACTTC. Amino acid sequence: CASSPFGQTPYEQYF.

In regard to this clone: At one boundary the junction diverges from the germline segment, which might be a read error. The gene calls are TRBV30 and TRBJ1-2; 8 nucleotides match TRBD1. This CDR3 is built from 13 residues. CDR1 and CDR2 (germline): GTSNPN, SVGIG (reference sequence). DNA of the CDR3: TGTGCCTATGTCAGGGGGCGCGTTTTCGGCTACCCCTTC. It encodes CAYVRGRVFGYPF.

The chain has TRBV5-1 and TRBJ2-3, with D maybe TRBD1 (5 bases). Trimming took off 2 bases at V and 2 bases at J, with 15 bases between the two ends. The CDR3 length is 16 residues. Germline V CDR1 and CDR2: SGHRS, YFSETQ. The CDR3 nucleotides read TGCGCCAGCAGCTTTACTACAGGAGTCAACACAGATACGCAGTATTTT. Translating it yields CASSFTTGVNTDTQYF.

The gene calls are TRBV10-3 and TRBJ2-5, with TRBD2 matching over 9 bases. Trimming at V came to 2 bases and at J to 5 bases, leaving 9 bases not matched to a gene. CDR3 length: 16 amino acids. CDR1 and CDR2 from the germline V gene are ENHRY and SYGVKD. DNA of the CDR3: TGTGCCATCAGTGAGGGAGTAGCGGGGGTCCGGGAGACCCAGTACTTC. It translates to CAISEGVAGVRETQYF.

This clone was detected a few times. The J gene is TRBJ1-1, the V gene TRBV9; 7 nucleotides align to TRBD1. CDR3 length: 12 residues. The germline CDR1 and CDR2 sequences are SGDLS and YYNGEE. J was trimmed by 7 bases and V by 7 bases; bases with no gene match: 7. The CDR3 spells CASSHDRDEAFF. CDR3 DNA: TGTGCCAGCTCCCACGACAGGGATGAAGCTTTCTTT.

V and J are TRBV9 and TRBJ1-4; 11 positions agree with TRBD1. After removal of 0 bases from V and 6 bases from J, the junction contained 7 bases not matched to a gene. This CDR3 region has 17 residues. Germline-derived CDR1 and CDR2 are SGDLS and YYNGEE. Written as DNA, the CDR3 is TGTGCCAGCAGCGTAGCAGGGGGGGACAGGGGGTATGAAAAACTGTTTTTT. Amino acids: CASSVAGGDRGYEKLFF.

The chain has TRBV5-5 and TRBJ2-1; D gene ambiguous. Germline V gene data show CDR1 as SGHKS and CDR2 as YYEKEE (reference sequence). Trimming stripped 1 base from V and 10 bases from J, with 9 bases between. The CDR3 has 12 amino acids. CDR3 loop: CASSLRASEQFF. CDR3 coding DNA: TGTGCCAGCAGCTTGAGAGCAAGCGAGCAGTTCTTC.

This sequence joins TRBV6-4 and TRBJ1-1; no firm D call. Germline CDR1 MRHNA, CDR2 SNTAGT. The CDR3 extends over 13 amino acids. V was cut by 4 bases and J by 6 bases, with 12 bases left in between. The CDR3 DNA follows: TGTGCCAGCAGTGTTGAGGGTTCAGCTGAAGCTTTCTTT. Its translation is CASSVEGSAEAFF.

The chain is built from TRBV7-6 and TRBJ1-2; 10 positions match TRBD1. The CDR3 is 18 amino acids. The germline V gene encodes CDR1 SGHVS and CDR2 FNYEAQ. V lost 5 bases, J lost 4 bases, and 16 bases stayed unmatched. CDR3 protein: CASSPDRDRGLNLYGYTF. CDR3 DNA sequence: TGTGCCAGCAGCCCGGACCGGGACAGGGGACTCAACCTCTATGGCTACACCTTC.

This sequence joins TRBV20-1 and TRBJ2-1; D gene ambiguous. The germline V gene has CDR1 DFQATT and CDR2 SNEGSKA (reference sequence). Deletions cut 7 bases from V and 1 base from J, with 5 bases between. This CDR3 has 11 amino acids. The DNA for the CDR3 is TGCAGTGTCACTTCCTACAATGAGCAGTTCTTC. Amino acid sequence: CSVTSYNEQFF.

This clone was counted between two and nine times. Different DNA sequences within this sample yield the same CDR3. The chain couples TRBV6-5 to TRBJ2-7; D is uncertain. The CDR3 totals 12 residues. Germline V gene sequence: CDR1 MNHEY, CDR2 SVGAGI. V dropped 5 bases and J dropped 0 bases, with 5 bases sitting between them. This chain's CDR3 is CASSPSSYEQYF. The CDR3 nucleotides are TGTGCCAGCAGTCCGAGCTCCTACGAGCAGTACTTC.

The chain has TRBV6-1 and TRBJ1-2, with D possibly matching TRBD1 (5 bases). The germline V gene has CDR1 MNHNS and CDR2 SASEGT. This CDR3 is built from 15 residues. The ends were cut back, 5 bases at V and 6 bases at J, with 19 bases in the middle. CDR3 sequence reads: CASSLGSQGENGYTF. The CDR3 nucleotides read TGTGCCAGCAGTCTTGGGTCGCAGGGCGAGAATGGCTACACCTTC.

The chain couples TRBV7-9 to TRBJ2-3; 8 positions agree with TRBD2. CDR1 SEHNR and CDR2 FQNEAQ come from the germline V gene (reference sequence). J lost 8 bases, V lost 1 base, and 2 bases had no gene match. The CDR3 is 13 amino acids. The CDR3 DNA follows: TGTGCCAGCAGCTTAGTTCTAGCGGGTACGCAGTATTTT. The encoded protein is CASSLVLAGTQYF.

The chain joins TRBV2 to TRBJ1-6, with 7 bases fitting TRBD1. The V segment lost 6 bases and the J segment 3 bases; nucleotides outside the gene matches: 2. This CDR3 contains 14 residues. Germline-derived CDR1 and CDR2 are SNHLY and FYNNEI. The CDR3: CASRGTVYNSPLHF. The DNA of the CDR3 is TGTGCCAGCAGGGGGACAGTCTATAATTCACCCCTCCACTTT.

The CDR3, as DNA: TGTGCCAGCAGTTTCCTAATACAAGAGACCCAGTACTTC. It specifies CASSFLIQETQYF. The rearrangement links TRBV28 to TRBJ2-5; D remains unclear. Trimming stripped 3 bases from V and 2 bases from J, with 7 bases between. Germline CDR1 MDHEN, CDR2 SYDVKM. The length of the CDR3 is 13 residues. Supplemented by reference TRBV28 and TRBJ2-5, the full variable domain reads DVKVTQSSRYLVKRTGEKVFLECVQDMDHENMFWYRQDPGLGLRLIYFSYDVKMKEKGDIPEGYSVSREKKERFSLILESASTNQTSMYLCASSFLIQETQYFGPGTRLLVL.

V usage is TRBV11-2 and J usage is TRBJ2-7, with TRBD1 matching 7 bases. This CDR3 is built from 18 residues. J was trimmed by 1 base and V by 3 bases; bases with no gene match: 15. The germline CDR1 and CDR2 sequences are SGHAT and FQNNGV. This chain's CDR3 is CASSFRQGQGVESYEQYF. Written as DNA, the CDR3 is TGTGCCAGCAGCTTTAGGCAGGGGCAGGGGGTGGAATCCTACGAGCAGTACTTC.

The chain uses TRBV27 and TRBJ2-1; 8 bases agree with TRBD1. Trimming took 3 bases from V and 5 from J; bases not matched to a gene: 3. CDR3 length: 14 amino acids. Germline assignment: CDR1 MNHEY and CDR2 SMNVEV (reference sequence). CDR3 DNA: TGTGCCAGCAGTTTTCAGGGGGCGGACAATGAGCAGTTCTTC. Translation: CASSFQGADNEQFF.

This chain uses TRBV6-6 with TRBJ1-1, with 8 bases aligning to TRBD1. With 2 bases clipped from V and 1 base from J, the junction kept 3 bases outside the gene matches. Germline assignment: CDR1 MNHNY and CDR2 SVGAGI (reference sequence). The CDR3 loop spans 15 amino acids. The CDR3 spells CASSYPGTGNTEAFF. CDR3 bases: TGTGCCAGCAGTTACCCCGGGACAGGGAACACTGAAGCTTTCTTT.

This clone turned up a few times. The chain is built from TRBV7-9 and TRBJ1-1; D ambiguous. This CDR3 is 14 amino acids long. V lost 3 bases and J 1 base, leaving 9 bases between the germline ends. From germline, CDR1 is SEHNR and CDR2 FQNEAQ (reference sequence). The CDR3 sequence: CASSFTDQNTEAFF. CDR3 nucleotides: TGTGCCAGCAGCTTTACAGACCAGAACACTGAAGCTTTCTTT.

The chain is built from TRBV4-3 and TRBJ2-3, with D maybe TRBD1 (5 bases). The CDR3 runs 16 residues. Germline values: CDR1 LGHNA, CDR2 YSLEER. Trimming pared 2 bases from V and 0 bases from J, leaving 12 bases between. CDR3 DNA sequence: TGCGCCAGCAGCCAACTCTCAGGGCTTAGCACAGATACGCAGTATTTT. It specifies CASSQLSGLSTDTQYF.

This clone was found a few times. The V and J genes are TRBV2 and TRBJ1-1; D gene ambiguous. This CDR3 is built from 15 residues. The V gene lost 11 bases and the J gene lost 1 base, with 20 bases spanning the gap. Germline V gene data show CDR1 as SNHLY and CDR2 as FYNNEI. CDR3 region: CASAVWATPNTEAFF. The CDR3 DNA is TGTGCCTCAGCAGTGTGGGCGACACCGAACACTGAAGCTTTCTTT.

This rearrangement joins TRBV28 to TRBJ1-5; D possibly corresponds to TRBD1 (5 bases). Germline CDR1 is MDHEN and CDR2 is SYDVKM. CDR3 length: 13 amino acids. With 7 bases removed from V and 6 bases from J, the gap between germline ends came to 13 bases. The CDR3 nucleotides read TGTGCCAGCATTAGGGGAACGGGTCAGCCCCAGCATTTT. This sequence encodes CASIRGTGQPQHF.